A selection of T cell receptor beta chains follows, all from one sample in a study of T-cell memory formation after mild COVID-19. TCRdb reprocessed the 5' RACE reads via MiXCR and lists one record per CDR3 protein. The sample has 400,000 to 500,000 distinct CDR3 sequences, roughly 20% seen once. The material sequenced was PBMCs or a T cell subset sorted from them (not recorded which). Receptors were obtained from an adult woman who had mild COVID-19 (a few samples of this study predate the infection). Cell type and time point are not known. Both conserved end residues are part of each CDR3. The D gene is left open where the match is weak. Clone size is given for some rows only: seen once, a few or many times, or a class if the clone is expanded.

J gene: TRBJ2-7
V gene: TRBV9
clone size: few
D gene: -
CDR3 protein: CASSVGSGSEYEQYF
CDR3 DNA: TGTGCCAGCAGCGTAGGGTCCGGGTCAGAGTACGAGCAGTACTTC

J gene: TRBJ2-1
V gene: TRBV20-1
clone size: few
D gene: -
CDR3 protein: CSAVPISYNEQFF
CDR3 DNA: TGCAGTGCGGTCCCGATCTCCTACAATGAGCAGTTCTTC

J gene: TRBJ1-2
V gene: TRBV7-8
clone size: -
D gene: -
CDR3 protein: CASSFEGIFGYTF
CDR3 DNA: TGTGCCAGCAGCTTTGAGGGGATCTTTGGCTACACCTTC

J gene: TRBJ2-2
V gene: TRBV12-3/TRBV12-4
clone size: many
D gene: TRBD2
CDR3 protein: CASSPSGGSDLFF
CDR3 DNA: TGTGCCAGCAGCCCTAGCGGGGGGTCTGATCTGTTTTTT

J gene: TRBJ2-1
V gene: TRBV7-9
clone size: -
D gene: TRBD1
CDR3 protein: CASSLAGTGGRVRNEQFF
CDR3 DNA: TGTGCCAGCAGCTTAGCGGGGACAGGGGGCAGAGTGAGGAATGAGCAGTTCTTC

J gene: TRBJ2-1
V gene: TRBV7-2
clone size: few
D gene: -
CDR3 protein: CASAFQLVENEQFF
CDR3 DNA: TGTGCCAGCGCCTTTCAGCTCGTGGAAAATGAGCAGTTCTTC

J gene: TRBJ2-1
V gene: TRBV7-9
clone size: -
D gene: -
CDR3 protein: CASSLEVDGEQFF
CDR3 DNA: TGTGCCAGCAGCTTAGAGGTAGATGGTGAGCAGTTCTTC

J gene: TRBJ1-5
V gene: TRBV7-3
clone size: many
D gene: -
CDR3 protein: CASSPSGRNQPQHF
CDR3 DNA: TGTGCCAGCAGCCCCTCGGGGCGCAATCAGCCCCAGCATTTT

J gene: TRBJ2-3
V gene: TRBV12-3/TRBV12-4
clone size: -
D gene: -
CDR3 protein: CASSLGAISSHTQYF
CDR3 DNA: TGTGCCAGCAGTTTAGGAGCAATTAGCTCCCATACGCAGTATTTT

J gene: TRBJ1-4
V gene: TRBV12-3/TRBV12-4
clone size: -
D gene: -
CDR3 protein: CASSLAGLPVGEKLFF
CDR3 DNA: TGTGCCAGCAGTTTAGCGGGGCTGCCCGTCGGTGAAAAACTGTTTTTT

J gene: TRBJ1-2
V gene: TRBV10-3
clone size: -
D gene: -
CDR3 protein: CAISDPGRENGYTF
CDR3 DNA: TGTGCCATCAGTGACCCAGGGCGGGAGAATGGCTACACCTTC

J gene: TRBJ2-7
V gene: TRBV19
clone size: -
D gene: TRBD1
CDR3 protein: CASSWDLWGQGLREQYF
CDR3 DNA: TGTGCCAGTAGTTGGGACCTTTGGGGACAGGGCCTTAGGGAGCAGTACTTC

J gene: TRBJ2-7
V gene: TRBV20-1
clone size: few
D gene: TRBD2
CDR3 protein: CSAGERGAAREQYF
CDR3 DNA: TGCAGTGCTGGAGAGCGGGGAGCGGCTCGCGAGCAGTACTTC

J gene: TRBJ1-2
V gene: TRBV30
clone size: -
D gene: -
CDR3 protein: CAWRPELDYGYTF
CDR3 DNA: TGTGCCTGGCGACCGGAACTTGACTATGGCTACACCTTC

J gene: TRBJ2-3
V gene: TRBV3-1
clone size: few
D gene: TRBD2
CDR3 protein: CASTPGLAVADTQYF
CDR3 DNA: TGTGCCAGCACCCCGGGACTAGCGGTGGCAGATACGCAGTATTTT

J gene: TRBJ2-5
V gene: TRBV29-1
clone size: few
D gene: -
CDR3 protein: CSVVGRQETQYF
CDR3 DNA: TGCAGCGTTGTGGGTAGGCAAGAGACCCAGTACTTC

J gene: TRBJ2-2
V gene: TRBV30
clone size: few
D gene: TRBD2
CDR3 protein: CAWSVLAGDTGELFF
CDR3 DNA: TGTGCCTGGAGTGTACTAGCGGGAGACACCGGGGAGCTGTTTTTT

J gene: TRBJ1-1
V gene: TRBV4-1
clone size: -
D gene: -
CDR3 protein: CASSQEWDPEAFF
CDR3 DNA: TGCGCCAGCAGCCAAGAATGGGACCCTGAAGCTTTCTTT

J gene: TRBJ2-7
V gene: TRBV14
clone size: many
D gene: -
CDR3 protein: CASSQALRGPGEQYF
CDR3 DNA: TGTGCCAGCAGCCAAGCTTTGCGGGGCCCTGGAGAGCAGTACTTC

J gene: TRBJ1-2
V gene: TRBV10-3
clone size: -
D gene: -
CDR3 protein: CAISDDSNYGYTF
CDR3 DNA: TGTGCCATCAGCGATGACAGCAACTATGGCTACACCTTC

J gene: TRBJ2-2
V gene: TRBV20-1
clone size: -
D gene: TRBD2
CDR3 protein: CSASGLATGELFF
CDR3 DNA: TGCAGTGCTAGTGGACTAGCAACCGGGGAGCTGTTTTTT

J gene: TRBJ1-2
V gene: TRBV2
clone size: -
D gene: -
CDR3 protein: CASKVDGYTF
CDR3 DNA: TGTGCCAGCAAGGTCGATGGCTACACCTTC

J gene: TRBJ2-3
V gene: TRBV4-2
clone size: few
D gene: TRBD1
CDR3 protein: CASSQEIGTGGSDTQYF
CDR3 DNA: TGTGCCAGCAGCCAAGAGATCGGGACAGGGGGATCAGATACGCAGTATTTT

J gene: TRBJ1-2
V gene: TRBV3-1
clone size: -
D gene: -
CDR3 protein: CASSLPGSVDGYTF
CDR3 DNA: TGTGCCAGCAGCCTCCCAGGGAGCGTGGATGGCTACACCTTC

J gene: TRBJ1-2
V gene: TRBV19
clone size: -
D gene: -
CDR3 protein: CASSITATNYGYTF
CDR3 DNA: TGTGCCAGTAGTATTACAGCTACTAACTATGGCTACACCTTC

J gene: TRBJ1-1
V gene: TRBV5-1
clone size: -
D gene: TRBD1
CDR3 protein: CASSWGDRSYTEAFF
CDR3 DNA: TGCGCCAGCAGCTGGGGGGACAGGTCATACACTGAAGCTTTCTTT

J gene: TRBJ2-7
V gene: TRBV30
clone size: once
D gene: TRBD2
CDR3 protein: CAWSIAGASGRHEQYF
CDR3 DNA: TGTGCCTGGAGTATCGCCGGGGCTAGCGGCCGCCACGAGCAGTACTTC

J gene: TRBJ1-1
V gene: TRBV12-3/TRBV12-4
clone size: few
D gene: -
CDR3 protein: CASRLLWGTEAFF
CDR3 DNA: TGTGCCAGCAGACTGCTTTGGGGGACTGAAGCTTTCTTT

J gene: TRBJ2-5
V gene: TRBV2
clone size: -
D gene: -
CDR3 protein: CASSDRGGGYAKTQYF
CDR3 DNA: TGTGCCAGCAGTGATCGGGGCGGAGGATACGCAAAGACCCAGTACTTC

J gene: TRBJ2-3
V gene: TRBV7-6
clone size: few
D gene: -
CDR3 protein: CASSGELGVQSTDTQYF
CDR3 DNA: TGTGCCAGCAGCGGAGAACTAGGGGTACAGTCGACAGATACGCAGTATTTT

J gene: TRBJ2-7
V gene: TRBV6-5
clone size: -
D gene: -
CDR3 protein: CASSYSGSFYEQYF
CDR3 DNA: TGTGCCAGCAGTTACTCGGGGTCGTTCTACGAGCAGTACTTC

J gene: TRBJ2-3
V gene: TRBV5-6
clone size: few
D gene: TRBD1
CDR3 protein: CASSLATGTGMSDTQYF
CDR3 DNA: TGTGCCAGCAGCTTGGCTACGGGGACAGGGATGTCAGATACGCAGTATTTT

J gene: TRBJ1-2
V gene: TRBV6-1
clone size: few
D gene: -
CDR3 protein: CASRDTGYTFYGYTF
CDR3 DNA: TGTGCCAGCAGAGATACAGGGTACACGTTCTATGGCTACACCTTC

J gene: TRBJ1-5
V gene: TRBV3-2
clone size: -
D gene: -
CDR3 protein: CASSQEEGTGENQPQHF
CDR3 DNA: TGTGCCAGCAGCCAAGAAGAGGGAACAGGGGAAAATCAGCCCCAGCATTTT

J gene: TRBJ2-1
V gene: TRBV5-1
clone size: many
D gene: TRBD2
CDR3 protein: CASSSGTSGGVHGQFF
CDR3 DNA: TGCGCCAGCAGCTCCGGGACTAGCGGGGGGGTCCACGGGCAGTTCTTC

J gene: TRBJ2-3
V gene: TRBV4-1
clone size: -
D gene: -
CDR3 protein: CASSQGFGGRTDTQYF
CDR3 DNA: TGCGCCAGCAGCCAAGGTTTTGGGGGGAGGACAGATACGCAGTATTTT

J gene: TRBJ1-2
V gene: TRBV5-1
clone size: -
D gene: TRBD1
CDR3 protein: CASSLAGQGSGYTF
CDR3 DNA: TGCGCCAGCAGCTTAGCCGGACAGGGGAGTGGCTACACCTTC

J gene: TRBJ1-5
V gene: TRBV6-5
clone size: -
D gene: -
CDR3 protein: CASRSSGQLNQPQHF
CDR3 DNA: TGTGCCAGCAGATCCTCGGGCCAACTCAATCAGCCCCAGCATTTT